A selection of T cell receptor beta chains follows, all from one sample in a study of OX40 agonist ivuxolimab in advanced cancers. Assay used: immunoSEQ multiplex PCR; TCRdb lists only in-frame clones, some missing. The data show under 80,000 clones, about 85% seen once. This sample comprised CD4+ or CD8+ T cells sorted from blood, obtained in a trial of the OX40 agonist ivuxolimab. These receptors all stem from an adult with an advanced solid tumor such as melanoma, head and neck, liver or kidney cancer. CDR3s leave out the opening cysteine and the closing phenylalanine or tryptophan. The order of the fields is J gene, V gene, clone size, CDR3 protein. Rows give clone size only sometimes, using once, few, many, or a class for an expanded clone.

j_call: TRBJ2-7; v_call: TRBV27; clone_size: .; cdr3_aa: ASSLKGASYEQY
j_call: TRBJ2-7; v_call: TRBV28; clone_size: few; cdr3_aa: ASLSGDSYEQY
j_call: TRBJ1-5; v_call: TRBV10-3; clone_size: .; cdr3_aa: AISESGAVSNQPQH
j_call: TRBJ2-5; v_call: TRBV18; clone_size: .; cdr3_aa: ASSSRVGIQETQY
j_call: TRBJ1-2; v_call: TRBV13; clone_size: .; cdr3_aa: ASSLAALWGGYT
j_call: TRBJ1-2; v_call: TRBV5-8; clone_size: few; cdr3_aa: ASSLIGTGEYGYT
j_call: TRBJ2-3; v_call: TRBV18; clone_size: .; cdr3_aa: ASSPMGLATDTQY
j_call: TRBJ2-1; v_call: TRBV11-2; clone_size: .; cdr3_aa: ASRDRVRSGIYNEQF
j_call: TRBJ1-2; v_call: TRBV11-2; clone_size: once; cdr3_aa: ASSLGSANYGYT
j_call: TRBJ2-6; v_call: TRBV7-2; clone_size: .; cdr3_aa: ASTSVGSYSGANVLT
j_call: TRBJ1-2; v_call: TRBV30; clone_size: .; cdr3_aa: TTGKRYGYT
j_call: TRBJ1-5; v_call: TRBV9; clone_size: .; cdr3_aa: ASSVDASNQPQH
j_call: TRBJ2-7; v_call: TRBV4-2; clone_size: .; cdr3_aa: ASSQAGDRAYEQY
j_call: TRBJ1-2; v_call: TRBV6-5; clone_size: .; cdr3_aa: ASSYGRENYGYT
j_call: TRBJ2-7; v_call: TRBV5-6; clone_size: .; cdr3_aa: ASSLGGHPTRREEQY
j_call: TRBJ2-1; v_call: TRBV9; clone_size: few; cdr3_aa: ASSFLDRVPYNEQF
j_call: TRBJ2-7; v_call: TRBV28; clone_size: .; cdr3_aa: ASTTSGNDEQY
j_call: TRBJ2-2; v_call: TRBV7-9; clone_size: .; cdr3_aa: ASSLSEGGELF
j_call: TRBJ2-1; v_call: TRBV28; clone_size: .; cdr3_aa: ASARGTGSYNEQF
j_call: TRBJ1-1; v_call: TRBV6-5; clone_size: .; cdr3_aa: ASSGLGQLNTEAF
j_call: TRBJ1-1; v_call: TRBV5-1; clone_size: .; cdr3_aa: ASSFGPAGRGNTEAF
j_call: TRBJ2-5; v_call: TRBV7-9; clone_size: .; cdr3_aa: ASSSGQGTETQY
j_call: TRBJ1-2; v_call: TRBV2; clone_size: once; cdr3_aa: ASSTGAAGYT
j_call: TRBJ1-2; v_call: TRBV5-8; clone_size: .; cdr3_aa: ASSFTLPNRDPSNYGYT
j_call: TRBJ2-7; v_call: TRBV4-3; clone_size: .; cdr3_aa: ASSPDYSYEQY
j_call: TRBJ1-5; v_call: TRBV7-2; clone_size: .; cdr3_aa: ASSIAGSQPQH
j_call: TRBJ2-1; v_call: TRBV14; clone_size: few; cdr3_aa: ASSQQGGYNEQF
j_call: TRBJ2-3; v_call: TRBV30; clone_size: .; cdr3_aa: ACLKDAGQDTQY
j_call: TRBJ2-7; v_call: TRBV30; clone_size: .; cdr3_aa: AWSVPGVGYEQY
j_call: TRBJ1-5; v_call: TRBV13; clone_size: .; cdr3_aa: ASSLQRDQPQH
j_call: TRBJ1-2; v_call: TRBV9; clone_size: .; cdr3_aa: ASSVAGTGYT
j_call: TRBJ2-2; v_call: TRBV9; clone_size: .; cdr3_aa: ASSVQTGNTGELF
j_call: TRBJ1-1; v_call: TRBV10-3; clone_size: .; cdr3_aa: AISEGTANTEAF
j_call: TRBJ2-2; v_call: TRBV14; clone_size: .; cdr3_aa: ASRKTGTGELF
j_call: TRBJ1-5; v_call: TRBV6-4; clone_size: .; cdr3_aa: ASSDGGSNQPQH
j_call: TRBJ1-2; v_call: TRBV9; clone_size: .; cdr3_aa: ASSNRAGNLNYGYT
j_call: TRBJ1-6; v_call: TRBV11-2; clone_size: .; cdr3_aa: ASSFTSSYNSPLH
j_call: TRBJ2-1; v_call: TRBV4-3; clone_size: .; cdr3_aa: ASSQEGTGVNEQF
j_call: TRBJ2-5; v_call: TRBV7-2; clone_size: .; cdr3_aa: ASSSFQGGTQY
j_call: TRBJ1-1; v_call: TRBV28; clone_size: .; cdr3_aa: ASLRDLNTEAF
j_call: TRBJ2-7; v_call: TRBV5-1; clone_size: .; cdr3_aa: ASSSNRQREQY
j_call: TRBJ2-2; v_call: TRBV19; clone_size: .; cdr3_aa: ASSIRGAGANTGELF
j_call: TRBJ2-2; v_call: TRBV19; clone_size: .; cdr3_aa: ASTTGPTGELF
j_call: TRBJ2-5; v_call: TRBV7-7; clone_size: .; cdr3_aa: ASSSRWGGQETQY